These T cell receptor beta chains were read from a single sample in a study of control samples from healthy donors and cancer patients. Libraries were prepared by immunoSEQ multiplex PCR; TCRdb keeps only in-frame clonotypes and omits some of them. The sample lists 100,000 to 150,000 clones, 80% to 95% seen once, with about 2.3% in the top ten. Sequences were obtained from blood. The receptors here all came from a man aged 40-49 years in good health. Each CDR3 is given without its conserved first and last residue. The D gene is left open where the match is weak.

. | TRBJ1-2 | TRBV7-8 | ASSPDGVFGYT
. | TRBJ1-1 | TRBV6-5 | ASRPAGPLNTEAF
. | TRBJ2-6 | TRBV6-5 | AGRDEAGANVLT
. | TRBJ2-7 | TRBV11-2 | ASSSTTGEQY
. | TRBJ2-5 | TRBV6-6 | ATTLGVSLQTQY
. | TRBJ1-5 | TRBV19 | ASGWGGNQPQH
. | TRBJ1-6 | TRBV7-9 | ASRGVDSPLH
. | TRBJ1-4 | TRBV2 | ASSLTAGSPTNEKLF
TRBD2 | TRBJ2-2 | TRBV6-5 | ASRASGGPGELF
. | TRBJ1-2 | TRBV28 | ASSPPGLEGYT
TRBD1 | TRBJ2-5 | TRBV27 | ASSPWGTGGETQY
. | TRBJ2-7 | TRBV11-2 | ASSPIMASYEQY
. | TRBJ2-2 | TRBV12-5 | ASGFFGIGELF
. | TRBJ1-1 | TRBV7-2 | ASSLKWTAMNTEAF
. | TRBJ2-7 | TRBV12-3/TRBV12-4 | ASSLTGQEEQY
. | TRBJ1-2 | TRBV2 | ASSVLPNYGYT
. | TRBJ1-1 | TRBV5-1 | ASRDQGNTEAF
. | TRBJ1-3 | TRBV5-1 | ASSLVGLSGNTIY
. | TRBJ2-1 | TRBV6-5 | ASSYSAEKQF
. | TRBJ2-7 | TRBV3-1/TRBV3-2 | ASSWGGGEQY
. | TRBJ1-1 | TRBV9 | ASSVADSTEAF
. | TRBJ2-7 | TRBV20-1 | SASLGEQY
TRBD1 | TRBJ1-4 | TRBV5-1 | ASSSQGGGNEKLF
TRBD1 | TRBJ2-7 | TRBV27 | ASSHRGYSYEQY
. | TRBJ2-5 | TRBV6-5 | ASKPLVQETQY
TRBD2 | TRBJ2-7 | TRBV7-2 | ASREPTSGGSYEQY
TRBD1 | TRBJ2-7 | TRBV10-3 | AINPGQGSYEQY
TRBD2 | TRBJ2-7 | TRBV3-1/TRBV3-2 | ASSPSGGAGEQY
TRBD2 | TRBJ2-5 | TRBV29-1 | SVEPPGRKETQY
. | TRBJ1-1 | TRBV28 | ASSLAQPPVAF
. | TRBJ1-1 | TRBV28 | ASSFGRYEAF
. | TRBJ2-7 | TRBV2 | ASSADAYEQY
TRBD1 | TRBJ2-6 | TRBV7-3 | ASSLSPRGQYSGANVLT
. | TRBJ2-2 | TRBV7-7 | ASSPEGAGELF
. | TRBJ1-4 | TRBV28 | ASSLVGRGLF
TRBD1 | TRBJ1-5 | TRBV19 | ASSGTALGPQH
TRBD2 | TRBJ2-1 | TRBV4-1 | ASSQGLAGVGQF
TRBD1 | TRBJ1-2 | TRBV9 | ASSEKQGARGYT
. | TRBJ2-5 | TRBV12-3/TRBV12-4 | ASSGISETQY
. | TRBJ2-2 | TRBV3-1/TRBV3-2 | ASSQGWGAGELF
TRBD2 | TRBJ2-3 | TRBV5-1 | ASRAASGATDTQY
TRBD1 | TRBJ1-5 | TRBV19 | ASSINRGGYQPQH
TRBD1 | TRBJ1-1 | TRBV18 | ASSPTGGLIGNTEAF
TRBD1 | TRBJ2-2 | TRBV5-1 | ASSVGDRVPGELF
. | TRBJ1-2 | TRBV7-9 | ASSLEGGYT
TRBD1 | TRBJ1-6 | TRBV6-5 | ASSRGDRMNSPLH
. | TRBJ1-5 | TRBV30 | AWRRSQNQPQH
. | TRBJ2-1 | TRBV9 | ASSVVAAGAAF
TRBD1 | TRBJ1-6 | TRBV5-1 | ASRHLGQLNSPLH
. | TRBJ2-5 | TRBV5-1 | ASSLASDPGETQY